This T cell receptor beta chain came from a study of blood T cells in healthy people across ages. Study findings and constraints: Because sorting was not performed, PBMCs prevented conclusive naive versus antigen-experienced comparison.

Then a second PCR, running about 6 to 12 cycles, was carried out with a sample-barcoded 5' primer and a J-beta primer mix. TCRdb processed the 5' RACE reads anew with MiXCR; each CDR3 protein has one entry. The sample shows fewer than 700,000 distinct CDR3 sequences, roughly 41% of them seen only once. Each sample used at least 6 million PBMCs. Note on this clonotype: Its antigen is undetermined.

The length of the CDR3 is 14 residues. The V and J ends lost 2 bases and 4 bases respectively, with 12 bases between them. Germline V gene lookup returns CDR1 MNHEY and CDR2 SMNVEV (reference sequence). The source material was blood. This TCR was recovered from a man aged 80 or over in good health. The J gene is TRBJ2-7, the V gene TRBV27; tentative D call: TRBD1 (6 bases). The CDR3, as DNA: TGTGCCAGCAGTTTAACCCAGGGGCTTTACGAGCAGTACTTC. It specifies CASSLTQGLYEQYF.